This T cell receptor beta chain originates from a study of CD8 T cells in ankylosing spondylitis. Study-wide results and limits: Clones tied to disease were said to be significantly enriched in matched ankylosing spondylitis synovial fluid. A TCR beta motif of eight highly homologous variants appeared characteristic of ankylosing spondylitis blood. Disease-linked clones bore a CD8+ phenotype, appearing relatively rarely in peripheral blood. Earlier work had already found some motif variants in reactive arthritis synovial fluid and blood.

As concerns this clonotype: The antigen is unknown.

With molecular barcodes, quantitative 5'-RACE was used to make the TCR beta libraries. Each CDR3 protein is one row after TCRdb ran MiXCR on the 5' RACE reads. The top ten hold approximately 18% of the sample, which has more than 600,000 distinct CDR3 sequences, around 17% seen once. The sample comprised blood, either unsorted or a sorted T cell fraction (not recorded which). This receptor was taken from a male donor with ankylosing spondylitis.

The CDR3 DNA is TGCAGTGCTAGTTACACAGGGGGCGCGGAGACCCAGTACTTC. It specifies CSASYTGGAETQYF. The rearrangement joins TRBV20-1 to TRBJ2-5, with 9 bases matching TRBD1. Trimming cost V 3 bases and J 5 bases; bases outside gene matches: 7. The V gene's germline CDR1 is DFQATT and CDR2 SNEGSKA (reference sequence). The CDR3 contains 14 residues.